This T cell receptor beta chain was documented in a study of neurological immune-mediated disorders. This clonotype was counted many times. One entry per CDR3 protein, called by TCRdb with MiXCR from the 5' RACE reads. The data contain about 70,000 distinct CDR3 sequences, approximately 5.3% of them singletons. This CDR3 region has 17 residues. CDR1 SGHVS and CDR2 FNYEAQ come from the germline V gene. Trimming took off 0 bases at V and 4 bases at J, with 16 bases between the two ends. This sequence was found in a human donor with multiple sclerosis. The donor label of this sample is uncertain. The genes are TRBV7-6 and TRBJ2-1; no firm D call. Material: PBMCs. CDR3 loop: CASSLASPWKVYNEQFF. CDR3 DNA: TGTGCCAGCAGCTTAGCGTCCCCCTGGAAAGTGTACAATGAGCAGTTCTTC.